This T cell receptor beta chain was obtained from a study of cytomegalovirus exposure and HLA in healthy donors. Overall study findings and caveats: It was assumed in the presence/absence analyses that sequencing depth was roughly uniform across donors. Fewer N-insertions (relative to the 666-donor mean) were reportedly seen in an Asian-associated ancestry cluster in a later analysis.

Vbeta (60) and Jbeta (13) primers were used in the PCR. Clones were read by immunoSEQ multiplex PCR, and TCRdb kept only the in-frame ones, dropping some. The sample lists about 160,000 clones; roughly 80% were seen once. Healthy bone marrow donors made up the donor group. Donors were nominally healthy when sampled, though unrecorded immune exposures were likely. With respect to this clone: Its target is not known.

V lost 6 bases to trimming and J lost 5 bases; unmatched junction nucleotides: 8. The germline V gene has CDR1 MDHEN and CDR2 SYDVKM. This CDR3 region has 15 residues. The sample comprised PBMCs. The origin of this receptor is a man aged 30-40 years in good health and CMV-seropositive. The chain links TRBV28 to TRBJ2-5; 11 nucleotides align to TRBD1. The CDR3 nucleotides read TGTGCCAGCAGCTGGGGACAGGGGGTAAGGGAGACCCAGTACTTC. It encodes CASSWGQGVRETQYF.